This passage covers 9 T cell receptor beta chains from one sample sequenced in a study of technical replicates of blood from several donors. Here immunoSEQ multiplex PCR was the method, and the copy in TCRdb shows in-frame clones only, minus some. Seen here are 60,000 to 65,000 clones, around 87% observed once, and the top ten hold about 5.2%. The sample taken for sequencing was PBMCs. The receptors originated from a human donor in good health. Some clones in this sample may be carry-over from other donors' samples.

The chain links TRBV5-1 to TRBJ2-5; 11 bases are shared with TRBD1. The CDR3 extends over 15 amino acids. CDR1 and CDR2 from the germline V gene are SGHRS and YFSETQ. Losses at the gene ends were 2 bases for V and 5 bases for J; bases not matched to a gene: 5. This CDR3 is CASSFGQGAGETQYF. The CDR3 nucleotides read TGCGCCAGCAGCTTTGGACAGGGGGCGGGTGAGACCCAGTACTTC.

The rearrangement links TRBV6-6 to TRBJ2-7, with 8 bases identical to TRBD2. J gave up 3 bases and V 5 bases, and 12 bases lay outside the gene matches. The length of the CDR3 is 16 residues. The germline V gene has CDR1 MNHNY and CDR2 SVGAGI (reference sequence). This CDR3 reads CASSPLGRSGGYEQYF. The CDR3, as DNA: TGTGCCAGCAGTCCCCTGGGTCGGAGCGGGGGCTACGAGCAGTACTTC.

The chain has TRBV27 and TRBJ2-1; TRBD2 matches at 12 bases. CDR1 and CDR2 (germline): MNHEY, SMNVEV (reference sequence). Germline trimming cut 5 bases from V and 3 bases from J; bases unmatched to any gene: 8. The CDR3 is made up of 17 amino acids. CDR3 DNA: TGTGCCAGCAGTCAACCTGGACTAGCGGGACTCTACAATGAGCAGTTCTTC. It codes for CASSQPGLAGLYNEQFF.

This clone showed up just a few times. J is TRBJ2-7 and V is TRBV6-5; TRBD2 might be the D (7 bases). Germline loops: CDR1 MNHEY, CDR2 SVGAGI. Trimming pared 2 bases from V and 7 bases from J, leaving 12 bases between. The CDR3 loop spans 13 amino acids. The CDR3 bases are TGTGCCAGCAGTTACGGGGGGGGCTCGGAGCAGTACTTC. This gives the protein CASSYGGGSEQYF.

This clone was seen once. The rearrangement links TRBV6-5 to TRBJ1-1; 7 nucleotides line up with TRBD1. The CDR3 is 15 amino acids. Per the germline V gene, CDR1 is MNHEY and CDR2 is SVGAGI. After removal of 2 bases from V and 2 bases from J, the junction contained 5 bases not matched to a gene. The CDR3 DNA sequence: TGTGCCAGCAGTTACGCGGTAGGGGGCAACACTGAAGCTTTCTTT. Protein sequence: CASSYAVGGNTEAFF.

V gene TRBV2 combines with J gene TRBJ2-7, with D maybe TRBD2 (6 bases). V dropped 7 bases and J dropped 2 bases, with 15 bases sitting between them. The CDR3 covers 14 residues. CDR1 and CDR2 (germline): SNHLY, FYNNEI. CDR3 loop: CASTEAGPTYEQYF. Here the CDR3 DNA reads TGTGCCAGCACTGAGGCGGGACCAACCTACGAGCAGTACTTC. Drawing the rest from reference TRBV2 and TRBJ2-7, the complete variable domain is EPEVTQTPSHQVTQMGQEVILRCVPISNHLYFYWYRQILGQKVEFLVSFYNNEISEKSEIFDDQFSVERPDGSNFTLKIRSTKLEDSAMYFCASTEAGPTYEQYFGPGTRLTVT.

A few counts support this clone. The chain uses TRBV30 and TRBJ1-5; maybe TRBD1 (5 bases). Trimming took 0 bases from V and 4 from J, leaving 10 bases between them. The length of the CDR3 is 14 residues. CDR1 is GTSNPN, CDR2 SVGIG, per germline (reference sequence). The CDR3 reads CAWSVEGANQPQHF. The DNA for the CDR3 is TGTGCCTGGAGTGTTGAAGGGGCGAATCAGCCCCAGCATTTT.

The chain uses TRBV30 and TRBJ1-1; a possible D gene is TRBD1 (6 bases). CDR1 is GTSNPN and CDR2 is SVGIG in the germline V gene (reference sequence). This CDR3 spans 15 amino acids. Trimming stripped 2 bases from V and 0 bases from J, with 13 bases between. CDR3 region: CAWSYIRTVNTEAFF. The CDR3 DNA sequence: TGTGCCTGGAGTTACATCCGGACAGTGAACACTGAAGCTTTCTTT.

V and J are TRBV15 and TRBJ2-5; D perhaps matches TRBD2 (5 bases). Germline assignment: CDR1 LNHNV and CDR2 YYDKDF (reference sequence). The CDR3 is made up of 15 amino acids. V was trimmed by 1 base and J by 2 bases, leaving 11 bases between them. Here the CDR3 DNA reads TGTGCCACCAGCAGAGGTCCCGGGGAACAAGAGACCCAGTACTTC. It is translated as CATSRGPGEQETQYF.